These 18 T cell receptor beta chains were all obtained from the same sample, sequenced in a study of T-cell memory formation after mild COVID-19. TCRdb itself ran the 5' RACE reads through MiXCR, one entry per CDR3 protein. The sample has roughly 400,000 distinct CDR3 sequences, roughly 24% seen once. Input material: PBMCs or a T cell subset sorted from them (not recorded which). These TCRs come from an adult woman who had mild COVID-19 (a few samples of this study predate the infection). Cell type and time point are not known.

This CDR3 reads CASSRTNRAPLNTEAFF. CDR3 nucleotides: TGTGCCAGCAGCCGAACCAACAGGGCCCCATTGAACACTGAAGCTTTCTTT. The chain links TRBV6-5 to TRBJ1-1; perhaps TRBD1 as D (6 bases). The V end lost 6 bases, the J end lost 0 bases, and 20 bases lay between the germline ends. This CDR3 region has 17 residues. CDR1 is MNHEY and CDR2 is SVGAGI in the germline V gene.

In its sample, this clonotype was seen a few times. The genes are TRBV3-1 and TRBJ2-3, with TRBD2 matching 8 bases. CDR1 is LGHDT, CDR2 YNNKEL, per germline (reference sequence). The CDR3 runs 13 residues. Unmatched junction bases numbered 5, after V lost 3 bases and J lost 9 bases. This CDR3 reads CASSQGSGGTQYF. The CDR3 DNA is TGTGCCAGCAGCCAGGGATCGGGGGGGACGCAGTATTTT.

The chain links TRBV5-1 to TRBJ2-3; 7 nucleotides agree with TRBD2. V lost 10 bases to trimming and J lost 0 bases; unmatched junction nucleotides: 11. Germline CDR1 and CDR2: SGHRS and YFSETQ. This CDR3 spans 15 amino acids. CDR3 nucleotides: TGCGCCTCAGCGCCCCTAGCGGCAAGCACAGATACGCAGTATTTT. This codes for CASAPLAASTDTQYF.

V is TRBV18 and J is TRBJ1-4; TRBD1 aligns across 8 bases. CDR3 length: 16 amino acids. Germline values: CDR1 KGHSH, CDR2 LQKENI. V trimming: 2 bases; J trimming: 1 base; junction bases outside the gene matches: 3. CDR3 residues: CASSPGQGGTNEKLFF. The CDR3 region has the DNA TGTGCCAGCTCACCAGGACAGGGAGGAACTAATGAAAAACTGTTTTTT.

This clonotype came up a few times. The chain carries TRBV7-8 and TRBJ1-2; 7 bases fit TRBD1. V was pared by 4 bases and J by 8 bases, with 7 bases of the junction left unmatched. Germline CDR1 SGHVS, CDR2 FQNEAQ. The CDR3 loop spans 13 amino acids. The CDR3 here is CASSSTGLSGYTF. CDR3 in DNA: TGTGCCAGCAGCTCGACAGGGTTAAGCGGCTACACCTTC.

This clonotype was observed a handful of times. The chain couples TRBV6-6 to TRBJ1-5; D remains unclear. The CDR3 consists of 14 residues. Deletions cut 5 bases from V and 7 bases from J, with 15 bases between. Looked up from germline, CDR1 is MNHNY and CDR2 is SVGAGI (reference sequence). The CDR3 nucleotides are TGTGCCAGCAGTAAAACAGATACCTGGCAGCCCCAGCATTTT. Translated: CASSKTDTWQPQHF.

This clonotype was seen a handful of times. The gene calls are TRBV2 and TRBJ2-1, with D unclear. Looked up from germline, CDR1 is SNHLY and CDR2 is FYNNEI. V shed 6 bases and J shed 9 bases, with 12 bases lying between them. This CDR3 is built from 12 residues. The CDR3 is CASSRLNGEQFF. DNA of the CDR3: TGTGCCAGCAGCCGATTGAACGGTGAGCAGTTCTTC.

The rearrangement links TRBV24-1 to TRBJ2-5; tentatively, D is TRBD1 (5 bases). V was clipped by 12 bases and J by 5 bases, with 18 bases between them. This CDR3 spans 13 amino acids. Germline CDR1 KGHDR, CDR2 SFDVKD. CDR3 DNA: TGTGCCGCATCCCAGGGTTCGGCGGAGACCCAGTACTTC. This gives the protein CAASQGSAETQYF.

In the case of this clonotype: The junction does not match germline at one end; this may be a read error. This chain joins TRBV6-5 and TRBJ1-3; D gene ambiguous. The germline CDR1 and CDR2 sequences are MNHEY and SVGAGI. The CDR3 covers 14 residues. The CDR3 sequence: CASSYGGSGNTTYF. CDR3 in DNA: TGTGCCAGCAGTTACGGAGGCTCTGGAAACACCACATATTTT.

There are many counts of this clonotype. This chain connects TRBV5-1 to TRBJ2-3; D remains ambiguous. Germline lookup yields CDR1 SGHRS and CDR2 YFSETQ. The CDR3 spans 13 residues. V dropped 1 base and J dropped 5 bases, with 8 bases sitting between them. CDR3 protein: CASSLSGGDTQYF. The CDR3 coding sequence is TGCGCCAGCAGCTTGTCCGGCGGAGATACGCAGTATTTT.

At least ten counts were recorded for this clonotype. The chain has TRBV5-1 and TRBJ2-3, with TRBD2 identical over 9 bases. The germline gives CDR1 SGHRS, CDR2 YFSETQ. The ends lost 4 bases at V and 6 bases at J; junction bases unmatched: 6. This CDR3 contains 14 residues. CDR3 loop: CASSGSGGIDTQYF. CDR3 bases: TGCGCCAGCAGCGGTAGCGGGGGCATTGATACGCAGTATTTT. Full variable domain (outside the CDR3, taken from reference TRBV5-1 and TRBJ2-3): KAGVTQTPRYLIKTRGQQVTLSCSPISGHRSVSWYQQTPGQGLQFLFEYFSETQRNKGNFPGRFSGRQFSNSRSEMNVSTLELGDSALYLCASSGSGGIDTQYFGPGTRLTVL.

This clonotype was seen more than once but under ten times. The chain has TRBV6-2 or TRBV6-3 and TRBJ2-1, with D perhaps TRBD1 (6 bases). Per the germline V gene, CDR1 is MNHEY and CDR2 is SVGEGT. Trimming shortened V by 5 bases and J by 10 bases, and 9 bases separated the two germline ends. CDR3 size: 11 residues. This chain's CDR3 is CASSGQKEQFF. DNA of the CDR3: TGTGCCAGCAGTGGACAGAAAGAGCAGTTCTTC.

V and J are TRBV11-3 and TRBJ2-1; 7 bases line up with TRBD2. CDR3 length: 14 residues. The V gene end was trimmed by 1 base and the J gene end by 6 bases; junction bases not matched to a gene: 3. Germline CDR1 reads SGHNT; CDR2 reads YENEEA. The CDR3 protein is CASSLAAGINEQFF. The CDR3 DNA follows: TGTGCCAGCAGCTTAGCAGCGGGGATCAATGAGCAGTTCTTC. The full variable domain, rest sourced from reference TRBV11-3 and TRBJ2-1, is EAGVVQSPRYKIIEKKQPVAFWCNPISGHNTLYWYLQNLGQGPELLIRYENEEAVDDSQLPKDRFSAERLKGVDSTLKIQPAELGDSAVYLCASSLAAGINEQFFGPGTRLTVL.

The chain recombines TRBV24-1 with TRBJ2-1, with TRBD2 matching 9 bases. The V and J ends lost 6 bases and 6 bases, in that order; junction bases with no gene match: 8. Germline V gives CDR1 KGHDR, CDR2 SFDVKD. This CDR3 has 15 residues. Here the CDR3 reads CATSPSGGIGNEQFF. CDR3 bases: TGTGCCACCAGTCCGAGCGGGGGGATCGGCAATGAGCAGTTCTTC.

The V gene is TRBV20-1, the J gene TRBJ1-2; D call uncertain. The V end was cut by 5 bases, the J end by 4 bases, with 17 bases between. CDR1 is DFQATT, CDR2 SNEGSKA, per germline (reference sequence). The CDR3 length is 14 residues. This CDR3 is CSAFSTGEGYGYTF. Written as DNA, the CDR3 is TGCAGTGCTTTCTCGACGGGAGAGGGCTATGGCTACACCTTC.

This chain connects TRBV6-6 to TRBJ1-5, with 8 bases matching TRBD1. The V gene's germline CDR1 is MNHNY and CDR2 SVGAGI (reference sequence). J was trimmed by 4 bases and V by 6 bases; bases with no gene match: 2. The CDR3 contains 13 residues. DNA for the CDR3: TGTGCCAGCAGGAGACAGGGGAATCAGCCCCAGCATTTT. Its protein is CASRRQGNQPQHF.

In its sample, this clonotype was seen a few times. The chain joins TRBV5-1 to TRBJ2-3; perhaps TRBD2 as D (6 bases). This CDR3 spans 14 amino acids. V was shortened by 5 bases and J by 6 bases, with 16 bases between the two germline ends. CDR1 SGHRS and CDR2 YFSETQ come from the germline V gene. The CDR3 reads CASRKDGSLDTQYF. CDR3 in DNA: TGCGCCAGCAGAAAGGACGGGAGCTTGGATACGCAGTATTTT. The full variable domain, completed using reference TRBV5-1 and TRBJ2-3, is KAGVTQTPRYLIKTRGQQVTLSCSPISGHRSVSWYQQTPGQGLQFLFEYFSETQRNKGNFPGRFSGRQFSNSRSEMNVSTLELGDSALYLCASRKDGSLDTQYFGPGTRLTVL.

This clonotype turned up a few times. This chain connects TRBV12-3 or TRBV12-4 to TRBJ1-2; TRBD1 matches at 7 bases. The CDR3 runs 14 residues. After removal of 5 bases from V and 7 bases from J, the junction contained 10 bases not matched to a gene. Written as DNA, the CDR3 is TGTGCCAGCAGTCCGCGACAGGGAATGAGTGGCTACACCTTC. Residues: CASSPRQGMSGYTF.